This T cell receptor (beta chain) was sequenced in a study of response to subunit inactivated influenza vaccine. TCRdb passed the RT-PCR reads through MiXCR, listing each CDR3 protein once. Among about 310,000 distinct CDR3 sequences, approximately 20% were seen once, and the ten largest hold 10%. CDR1 is DFQATT, CDR2 SNEGSKA, per germline (reference sequence). CDR3 size: 11 residues. V lost 3 bases and J lost 8, with 8 bases in between. The specimen comprised PBMCs from blood, sampled 21 months after vaccination. The receptor's source is a man in his fifties or sixties who received an inactivated influenza vaccine. V is TRBV20-1 and J is TRBJ2-1; TRBD1 is a possible D gene (6 bases). In nucleotides, the CDR3 is TGCAGTGCTAGCGCAGGGGATGAGCAGTTCTTC. Amino acid sequence: CSASAGDEQFF.